This T cell receptor beta chain came from a study of cytomegalovirus exposure and HLA in healthy donors. Overall study context: As an earlier analysis found, some 180 million T cells yielded around 110 million unique TCR beta sequences. Among the 300 to 500 genotyped donors, 65% to 85% were placed in the Caucasian-associated ancestry cluster.

This clone was observed a few times. This PCR relied on a set of 60 Vbeta primers and 13 Jbeta primers. TCRdb keeps only in-frame clones here, not all; method: immunoSEQ multiplex PCR. This table has about 150,000 clones, over 70% appearing once. Germline V gives CDR1 MGHRA, CDR2 YSYEKL. The CDR3 totals 17 residues. With V trimmed by 0 bases and J by 2 bases, 7 bases remained unmatched. The chain joins TRBV4-1 to TRBJ2-1; 7 nucleotides line up with TRBD2. The origin of this receptor is a woman between 45 and 65 years old in good health and CMV-seropositive. What was sequenced was PBMCs. CDR3 amino acids: CASSQDPSGSTYNEQFF. The DNA of the CDR3 is TGCGCCAGCAGCCAAGATCCTAGCGGTTCTACCTACAATGAGCAGTTCTTC.